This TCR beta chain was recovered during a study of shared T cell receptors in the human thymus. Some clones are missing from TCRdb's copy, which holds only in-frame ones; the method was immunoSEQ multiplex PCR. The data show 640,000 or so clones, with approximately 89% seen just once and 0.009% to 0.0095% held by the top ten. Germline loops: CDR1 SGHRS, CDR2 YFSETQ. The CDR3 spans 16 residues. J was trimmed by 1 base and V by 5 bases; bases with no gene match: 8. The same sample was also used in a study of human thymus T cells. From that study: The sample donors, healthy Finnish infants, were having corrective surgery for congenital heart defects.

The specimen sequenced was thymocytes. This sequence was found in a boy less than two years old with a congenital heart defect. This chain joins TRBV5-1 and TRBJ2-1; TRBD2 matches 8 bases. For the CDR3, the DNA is TGCGCCAGCAGATCAAGCGGGAGTCTATCCTACAATGAGCAGTTCTTC. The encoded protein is CASRSSGSLSYNEQFF.